Listed below are T cell receptor beta chains from one sample, sequenced in a study of graft-versus-host responses after intestinal transplantation. Antigen specificity for these receptors is unknown. Here immunoSEQ multiplex PCR was the method, and the copy in TCRdb shows in-frame clones only, minus some. This table holds 45,000 to 65,000 clones, around 92% found once. Sequenced here: unstimulated CD4+ T cells sorted from spleen or lymph node cells, sampled before transplant. The receptors were sampled from a human donor who was the organ donor for an intestinal transplant. Both conserved end residues are part of each CDR3. A D gene is named only where the DNA matches it firmly. Part of the rows lack a size; the others show once, few, many or a class for expanded clones.

V gene,J gene,clone size,D gene,CDR3 DNA,CDR3 protein
TRBV2,TRBJ1-6,few,NA,TGTGCCAGCAGTGTTCACGTGGGATCACCCCTCCACTTT,CASSVHVGSPLHF
TRBV5-4,TRBJ2-2,NA,TRBD2,TGTGCCAGCAGCTGGGGACTAGCGGGGGAGAACACCGGGGAGCTGTTTTTT,CASSWGLAGENTGELFF
TRBV11-3,TRBJ2-7,once,TRBD2,TGTGCCAGCAGCTTACTTAGCGGGGGGGCGTACGAGCAGTACTTC,CASSLLSGGAYEQYF
TRBV27,TRBJ1-4,NA,NA,TGTGTCCATAAGGGGGGCGTGAATGAAAAACTGTTTTTT,CVHKGGVNEKLFF
TRBV5-4,TRBJ2-1,NA,TRBD2,TGTGCCAGCAGCTTGAGCTGGGGACTAGCATACAATGAGCAGTTCTTC,CASSLSWGLAYNEQFF
TRBV23-1,TRBJ1-2,NA,TRBD1,TGCGCCAGCAGTCAATCGAGGGGGCGGCACTATGGCTACACCTTC,CASSQSRGRHYGYTF
TRBV5-1,TRBJ1-1,NA,NA,TGCGCCAGCAGACAGAACACTGAAGCTTTCTTT,CASRQNTEAFF
TRBV18,TRBJ2-3,once,TRBD2,TGTGCCAGCTCACCGGGACTAGCGGGGGCCAACACAGATACGCAGTATTTT,CASSPGLAGANTDTQYF
TRBV11-3,TRBJ2-7,NA,TRBD2,TGTGCCAGCAGCTGGGAGCTAGCGGGGGCGGGAGAGCAGTACTTC,CASSWELAGAGEQYF
TRBV13,TRBJ2-7,NA,NA,TGTGCCAGCAGCCGGCCAGCCGCCTCCTCCTACGAGCAGTACTTC,CASSRPAASSYEQYF
TRBV7-9,TRBJ1-1,NA,NA,TGTGCCAGCAGTTCCCCCCCGGGACTCCAGAACACTGAAGCTTTCTTT,CASSSPPGLQNTEAFF
TRBV4-2,TRBJ1-6,once,NA,TGTGCCAGCAGCCAAGTAAATTCACCCCTCCACTTT,CASSQVNSPLHF
TRBV18,TRBJ1-5,NA,TRBD1,TGTGCCAGCTCAACCGGACAGGGCGGCAATCAGCCCCAGCATTTT,CASSTGQGGNQPQHF
TRBV7-3,TRBJ2-1,NA,NA,TGTGCCAGCAGCTTCCTCGTGACCTCCTACAATGAGCAGTTCTTC,CASSFLVTSYNEQFF
TRBV4-2,TRBJ1-4,NA,NA,TGTGCCAGCAGCCCCGGGCGCTCGGGTGAAAAACTGTTTTTT,CASSPGRSGEKLFF
TRBV30,TRBJ2-3,NA,TRBD2,TGTGCCTGGTACCTTGTTGGCGGGGGGACAGATACGCAGTATTTT,CAWYLVGGGTDTQYF
TRBV15,TRBJ1-5,NA,NA,TGTGCCACCAGCAGAGGATGGAGGGACGGCAATCAGCCCCAGCATTTT,CATSRGWRDGNQPQHF
TRBV18,TRBJ2-2,NA,NA,TGTGCCAGCTCACCACGTCTACCCGAAACCGGGGAGCTGTTTTTT,CASSPRLPETGELFF
TRBV10-3,TRBJ1-5,NA,NA,TGTGCCATCAGTGATAGGTGGGACAAACCCCAGCCCCAGCATTTT,CAISDRWDKPQPQHF
TRBV4-1,TRBJ1-2,NA,NA,TGCGCCAGCAGCCAAGTCCCCCGGAACTATGGCTACACCTTC,CASSQVPRNYGYTF
TRBV7-2,TRBJ1-1,NA,TRBD1,TGTGCCAGCAGCTTAGTCGGGACAGGGAAGGGGAACACTGAAGCTTTCTTT,CASSLVGTGKGNTEAFF
TRBV4-2,TRBJ2-7,NA,NA,TGTGCCAGCAGCCAAGGGACCCAGGGGCGCAGCTCCTACGAGCAGTACTTC,CASSQGTQGRSSYEQYF
TRBV6-6,TRBJ1-1,NA,NA,TGTGCCAGCAGTTATAGGAGGGCCAACACTGAAGCTTTCTTT,CASSYRRANTEAFF
TRBV7-2,TRBJ2-2,NA,NA,TGTGCCAGCAGCACCAGGGGGGGCCCCGGGGAGCTGTTTTTT,CASSTRGGPGELFF
TRBV5-1,TRBJ2-7,NA,NA,TGCGCCAGCAGCTTATCTTCAGGCCCGACCTACGAGCAGTACTTC,CASSLSSGPTYEQYF
TRBV5-1,TRBJ1-1,NA,TRBD1,TGCGCCAGCAGCTTGGCGGGACAGGGTAACACTGAAGCTTTCTTT,CASSLAGQGNTEAFF
TRBV5-8,TRBJ1-1,NA,NA,TGTGCCAGCAGCTTGGGGGGCAGTTTGAACACTGAAGCTTTCTTT,CASSLGGSLNTEAFF
TRBV7-2,TRBJ2-1,NA,NA,TGTGCCAGCAGCTTAGTGTTCTCCCTCTCCTACAATGAGCAGTTCTTC,CASSLVFSLSYNEQFF
TRBV5-1,TRBJ2-5,NA,NA,TGCGCCAGCAGGCGACAGCAAGAGACCCAGTACTTC,CASRRQQETQYF
TRBV30,TRBJ1-1,NA,NA,TGTGCCTGGACCCGACAGTGGACGAACACTGAAGCTTTCTTT,CAWTRQWTNTEAFF